This is a list of T cell receptor beta chains from one sample in a study of regulatory T cells in long-lasting Graves disease. TCRdb fed the multiplex PCR reads into MiXCR, producing one record per CDR3 protein. Altogether about 440,000 distinct CDR3 sequences are present, around 14% being singletons, with the ten largest covering 16%. This sample was also put to use in a study of T cells in Graves' hyperthyroidism and ophthalmopathy.

This sample comprised peripheral blood mononuclear cells (PBMCs), obtained at new diagnosis, from a patient treated with antithyroid drugs. The receptors shown here come from a woman aged 30 to 39 with Graves disease. Each CDR3 is given with its conserved first and last residue. A D gene is named only where the DNA matches it firmly. Rows give clone size only sometimes, using once, few, many, or a class for an expanded clone.

v_call: TRBV9
j_call: TRBJ2-3
d_call: TRBD2
clone_size: few
cdr3_nt: TGTGCCAGCAGCGTAAACCGGCTAGCGGGAGGTACTAGCACAGATACGCAGTATTTT
cdr3_aa: CASSVNRLAGGTSTDTQYF

v_call: TRBV3-1
j_call: TRBJ1-5
d_call: NA
clone_size: many
cdr3_nt: TGTGCCAGCAGCCAAGGATCAGGGGTCAATCAGCCCCAGCATTTT
cdr3_aa: CASSQGSGVNQPQHF

v_call: TRBV29-1
j_call: TRBJ2-5
d_call: TRBD2
clone_size: NA
cdr3_nt: TGCAGCGTTGTGGGGACTAGCCCCGAGAGAGGTCCAGAGACCCAGTACTTC
cdr3_aa: CSVVGTSPERGPETQYF

v_call: TRBV11-2
j_call: TRBJ2-7
d_call: NA
clone_size: many
cdr3_nt: TGTGCCAGCAGTGTGACGGGCCTGTTCGCCTACGAGCAGTACTTC
cdr3_aa: CASSVTGLFAYEQYF

v_call: TRBV5-6
j_call: TRBJ2-1
d_call: TRBD2
clone_size: many
cdr3_nt: TGTGCCAGCTTGGTTTTAGCGGGAGACAATGAGCAGTTCTTC
cdr3_aa: CASLVLAGDNEQFF

v_call: TRBV11-2
j_call: TRBJ2-1
d_call: TRBD2
clone_size: NA
cdr3_nt: TGTGCCAGCTACGAGCGGGAGGGTTCGAGGGATGAGCAGTTCTTC
cdr3_aa: CASYEREGSRDEQFF

v_call: TRBV12-3/TRBV12-4
j_call: TRBJ1-6
d_call: NA
clone_size: few
cdr3_nt: TGTGCCAGCAGAGGGCAGGGTGGATTCCCCCTCCACTTT
cdr3_aa: CASRGQGGFPLHF

v_call: TRBV9
j_call: TRBJ2-5
d_call: TRBD2
clone_size: NA
cdr3_nt: TGTGCCAGCAGCGCGACTAGCGGGAGCGGAGAGACCCAGTACTTC
cdr3_aa: CASSATSGSGETQYF

v_call: TRBV29-1
j_call: TRBJ1-1
d_call: NA
clone_size: few
cdr3_nt: TGCAGCGTCCGACTGGAGAACACTGAAGCTTTCTTT
cdr3_aa: CSVRLENTEAFF

v_call: TRBV20-1
j_call: TRBJ1-6
d_call: TRBD1
clone_size: NA
cdr3_nt: TGCAGTGCTACAGGGGGGGTCTATAATTCACCCCTCCACTTT
cdr3_aa: CSATGGVYNSPLHF

v_call: TRBV18
j_call: TRBJ1-1
d_call: NA
clone_size: once
cdr3_nt: TGTGCCAGCTCACGAACCCGTCGGGCTTTCTTT
cdr3_aa: CASSRTRRAFF

v_call: TRBV20-1
j_call: TRBJ2-7
d_call: NA
clone_size: many
cdr3_nt: TGCAGTGCTAGAGATTTTTCCCTAGGGCTTATCCACGAGCAGTACTTC
cdr3_aa: CSARDFSLGLIHEQYF

v_call: TRBV27
j_call: TRBJ1-1
d_call: NA
clone_size: NA
cdr3_nt: TGTGCCAGCAGTTTACCAGACACTGAAGCTTTCTTT
cdr3_aa: CASSLPDTEAFF

v_call: TRBV12-3/TRBV12-4
j_call: TRBJ2-3
d_call: NA
clone_size: many
cdr3_nt: TGTGCCAGCGGCCTAGGGGGAGACAGGTTCTTCACAGATACGCAGTATTTT
cdr3_aa: CASGLGGDRFFTDTQYF

v_call: TRBV6-2/TRBV6-3
j_call: TRBJ2-7
d_call: TRBD2
clone_size: many
cdr3_nt: TGTGCCAGCAGTTACTCAGTTCGGGGAGGGCGCTCCTACGAGCAGTACTTC
cdr3_aa: CASSYSVRGGRSYEQYF

v_call: TRBV10-3
j_call: TRBJ1-6
d_call: NA
clone_size: NA
cdr3_nt: TGTGCCATCAGTAGGGATTCCTATAATTCACCCCTCCACTTT
cdr3_aa: CAISRDSYNSPLHF

v_call: TRBV20-1
j_call: TRBJ2-5
d_call: NA
clone_size: many
cdr3_nt: TGCAGTGCTAGGCGGACACCTCAAGAGACCCAGTACTTC
cdr3_aa: CSARRTPQETQYF

v_call: TRBV6-1
j_call: TRBJ2-1
d_call: TRBD2
clone_size: NA
cdr3_nt: TGTGCCAGCAGTGAAGCAGCATACGGGACTAGCGGGAGCTCCTACAATGAGCAGTTCTTC
cdr3_aa: CASSEAAYGTSGSSYNEQFF

v_call: TRBV5-1
j_call: TRBJ2-1
d_call: TRBD2
clone_size: many
cdr3_nt: TGCGCCAGCAGCTTCCGACTAGCGGGAGGGGAGAATGAGCAGTTCTTC
cdr3_aa: CASSFRLAGGENEQFF

v_call: TRBV29-1
j_call: TRBJ2-7
d_call: TRBD2
clone_size: many
cdr3_nt: TGCAGCGTCGCCCATCTAGCGGGAGAGGGAGAGCAGTACTTC
cdr3_aa: CSVAHLAGEGEQYF

v_call: TRBV7-2
j_call: TRBJ2-2
d_call: TRBD2
clone_size: NA
cdr3_nt: TGTGCCAGCAGCCAAACGGGACTACTCGGGGAGCTGTTTTTT
cdr3_aa: CASSQTGLLGELFF

v_call: TRBV4-1
j_call: TRBJ2-4
d_call: NA
clone_size: once
cdr3_nt: TGCGCCAGCAGCCTCGCGGTTTATGCGGCATCGGGAAACATTCAGTACTTC
cdr3_aa: CASSLAVYAASGNIQYF

v_call: TRBV9
j_call: TRBJ2-2
d_call: NA
clone_size: NA
cdr3_nt: TGTGCCAGCAGCGTAGTTAGTGAGGTCCACACCGGGGAGCTGTTTTTT
cdr3_aa: CASSVVSEVHTGELFF

v_call: TRBV7-3
j_call: TRBJ2-1
d_call: NA
clone_size: many
cdr3_nt: TGTGCCAGCAGCTTCGGTCATTCTCTATACAATGAGCAGTTCTTC
cdr3_aa: CASSFGHSLYNEQFF

v_call: TRBV7-9
j_call: TRBJ2-5
d_call: TRBD1
clone_size: many
cdr3_nt: TGTGCCAGCAGCTTAAGACAGGGCCAAGAGACCCAGTACTTC
cdr3_aa: CASSLRQGQETQYF

v_call: TRBV7-9
j_call: TRBJ2-3
d_call: NA
clone_size: many
cdr3_nt: TGTGCCAGCAGCCCCGCAGGGTCGGGCGGCCGGGATACGCAGTATTTT
cdr3_aa: CASSPAGSGGRDTQYF

v_call: TRBV9
j_call: TRBJ2-1
d_call: NA
clone_size: many
cdr3_nt: TGTGCCAGCAGCCTCGGGGGGCAGATAGACAATGAGCAGTTCTTC
cdr3_aa: CASSLGGQIDNEQFF

v_call: TRBV7-8
j_call: TRBJ2-7
d_call: NA
clone_size: NA
cdr3_nt: TGTGCCAGCAGCTCCCCCCTAGAGGGATCCTACGAGCAGTACTTC
cdr3_aa: CASSSPLEGSYEQYF

v_call: TRBV19
j_call: TRBJ2-7
d_call: NA
clone_size: few
cdr3_nt: TGTGCCAGTAGTATGAGCAGGTCGGGCTACGAGCAGTACTTC
cdr3_aa: CASSMSRSGYEQYF

v_call: TRBV7-9
j_call: TRBJ2-3
d_call: NA
clone_size: many
cdr3_nt: TGTGCCAGCAGCAAGGAACTTAGACGGGATACGCAGTATTTT
cdr3_aa: CASSKELRRDTQYF

v_call: TRBV30
j_call: TRBJ2-1
d_call: TRBD2
clone_size: few
cdr3_nt: TGTGCCTGGAGTGGGCTTAGCGGGAGGGCCTACAATGAGCAGTTCTTC
cdr3_aa: CAWSGLSGRAYNEQFF

v_call: TRBV19
j_call: TRBJ2-5
d_call: NA
clone_size: few
cdr3_nt: TGTGCCAGTAGTATGAAAGAGACCCAGTACTTC
cdr3_aa: CASSMKETQYF

v_call: TRBV6-1
j_call: TRBJ2-3
d_call: TRBD1
clone_size: NA
cdr3_nt: TGTGCCAGCATTACCGGGACAGGGGGAATGGATACGCAGTATTTT
cdr3_aa: CASITGTGGMDTQYF

v_call: TRBV6-1
j_call: TRBJ2-3
d_call: TRBD1
clone_size: many
cdr3_nt: TGTGCCGGCCGACGACAGGGGGCCACAGATACGCAGTATTTT
cdr3_aa: CAGRRQGATDTQYF

v_call: TRBV7-9
j_call: TRBJ2-7
d_call: NA
clone_size: many
cdr3_nt: TGTGCCAGCAGCCAAGTAACGAGATACGAGCAGTACTTC
cdr3_aa: CASSQVTRYEQYF

v_call: TRBV18
j_call: TRBJ1-1
d_call: NA
clone_size: once
cdr3_nt: TGTGCCAGCTCACCACCGGGACGCATGAACACTGAAGCTTTCTTT
cdr3_aa: CASSPPGRMNTEAFF

v_call: TRBV20-1
j_call: TRBJ2-7
d_call: TRBD2
clone_size: few
cdr3_nt: TGCAGTGCTATTAGGACTAGCGGGAGTAGTCACGAGCAGTACTTC
cdr3_aa: CSAIRTSGSSHEQYF

v_call: TRBV10-2
j_call: TRBJ1-1
d_call: NA
clone_size: few
cdr3_nt: TGCGCCAGCACTGACGGGAACACTGAAGCTTTCTTT
cdr3_aa: CASTDGNTEAFF

v_call: TRBV24-1
j_call: TRBJ2-5
d_call: TRBD1
clone_size: many
cdr3_nt: TGTGCCACCAGTGATCCGGACAGGGTGGAGACCCAGTACTTC
cdr3_aa: CATSDPDRVETQYF

v_call: TRBV12-5
j_call: TRBJ2-6
d_call: TRBD1
clone_size: many
cdr3_nt: TGTGCTAGTTCAACAGGGGTTGACAACGTCCTGACTTTC
cdr3_aa: CASSTGVDNVLTF

v_call: TRBV6-1
j_call: TRBJ1-1
d_call: TRBD1
clone_size: many
cdr3_nt: TGTGCCAGCAGAGGCGGACAGGGGAGGATCACTGAAGCTTTCTTT
cdr3_aa: CASRGGQGRITEAFF

v_call: TRBV6-1
j_call: TRBJ2-3
d_call: NA
clone_size: many
cdr3_nt: TGTGCCAGCAGTCCCCTTTCCGGGACTAGCACAGATACGCAGTATTTT
cdr3_aa: CASSPLSGTSTDTQYF

v_call: TRBV30
j_call: TRBJ2-1
d_call: TRBD2
clone_size: few
cdr3_nt: TGTGCCTGGAGTGGAAGCGGGAGCTCCTACAATGAGCAGTTCTTC
cdr3_aa: CAWSGSGSSYNEQFF

v_call: TRBV19
j_call: TRBJ2-2
d_call: NA
clone_size: NA
cdr3_nt: TGTGCCAGTACCCACATGGGAACCGGGGAGCTGTTTTTT
cdr3_aa: CASTHMGTGELFF

v_call: TRBV6-1
j_call: TRBJ1-5
d_call: NA
clone_size: NA
cdr3_nt: TGTGCCAGCAGTGAGGCCGACAGACGATATAGCAATCAGCCCCAGCATTTT
cdr3_aa: CASSEADRRYSNQPQHF

v_call: TRBV5-1
j_call: TRBJ1-2
d_call: NA
clone_size: NA
cdr3_nt: TGCGCCAGCAGCTCCTTACTCGGACGCACCTATGGCTACACCTTC
cdr3_aa: CASSSLLGRTYGYTF

v_call: TRBV6-2/TRBV6-3
j_call: TRBJ1-1
d_call: NA
clone_size: many
cdr3_nt: TGTGCCAGCAGGGCAGCGATGAACACTGAAGCTTTCTTT
cdr3_aa: CASRAAMNTEAFF

v_call: TRBV10-3
j_call: TRBJ1-4
d_call: NA
clone_size: NA
cdr3_nt: TGTGCCATCAGTGTATTTCCGGGACCAGCTAATGAAAAACTGTTTTTT
cdr3_aa: CAISVFPGPANEKLFF

v_call: TRBV10-3
j_call: TRBJ2-1
d_call: NA
clone_size: NA
cdr3_nt: TGTGCCATCAGTGACCCACCCTACAATGAGCAGTTCTTC
cdr3_aa: CAISDPPYNEQFF

v_call: TRBV3-1
j_call: TRBJ2-1
d_call: TRBD2
clone_size: many
cdr3_nt: TGTGCCAGCAGCCGGATCCAGGGACTAGCCAAGGTAAATGAGCAGTTCTTC
cdr3_aa: CASSRIQGLAKVNEQFF

v_call: TRBV6-2/TRBV6-3
j_call: TRBJ2-3
d_call: TRBD2
clone_size: many
cdr3_nt: TGTGCCAGCAGAAGAGGGGATAGCGGGAGCACAGATACGCAGTATTTT
cdr3_aa: CASRRGDSGSTDTQYF

v_call: TRBV3-1
j_call: TRBJ2-7
d_call: TRBD2
clone_size: once
cdr3_nt: TGTGCCAGCAGCGGAGGAGGGAGGGTCGGGTACGAGCAGTACTTC
cdr3_aa: CASSGGGRVGYEQYF

v_call: TRBV6-5
j_call: TRBJ2-1
d_call: NA
clone_size: many
cdr3_nt: TGTGCCAGCAGTTACCCTGGTGAGCAGTTCTTC
cdr3_aa: CASSYPGEQFF

v_call: TRBV29-1
j_call: TRBJ2-1
d_call: NA
clone_size: many
cdr3_nt: TGCAGCGTTCGGCTGGGCCCCAATGAGCAGTTCTTC
cdr3_aa: CSVRLGPNEQFF

v_call: TRBV12-3/TRBV12-4
j_call: TRBJ2-7
d_call: NA
clone_size: few
cdr3_nt: TGTGCCAGCAGTTGGGTACATTACGAGCAGTACTTC
cdr3_aa: CASSWVHYEQYF

v_call: TRBV11-2
j_call: TRBJ2-1
d_call: TRBD2
clone_size: NA
cdr3_nt: TGTGCCAGCAGCTTCTTAGCGGGAGGGGGTGTGAATGAGCAGTTCTTC
cdr3_aa: CASSFLAGGGVNEQFF

v_call: TRBV9
j_call: TRBJ2-7
d_call: TRBD2
clone_size: NA
cdr3_nt: TGTGCCAGCAGCGTCGAACCGGGACTAGCGGCCTACGAGCAGTACTTC
cdr3_aa: CASSVEPGLAAYEQYF

v_call: TRBV10-3
j_call: TRBJ2-7
d_call: TRBD1
clone_size: few
cdr3_nt: TGTGCCAACAGTGATTTCGACAGGGGCAACGAGCAGTACTTC
cdr3_aa: CANSDFDRGNEQYF

v_call: TRBV5-8
j_call: TRBJ2-7
d_call: NA
clone_size: many
cdr3_nt: TGTGCCAGCACCTCCGGCTACGAGCAGTACTTC
cdr3_aa: CASTSGYEQYF

v_call: TRBV20-1
j_call: TRBJ2-2
d_call: NA
clone_size: NA
cdr3_nt: TGCAGTGTGCCGGGAACCTCGAACACCGGGGAGCTGTTTTTT
cdr3_aa: CSVPGTSNTGELFF